The present T cell receptor (beta chain) was sequenced within a study of Tregs in tolerant kidney transplant recipients. Study-wide points: For some patients, primers changed over time, blocking nucleotide-level comparison.

Related graft donors supplied nonmyeloablative bone marrow transplants, and mixed chimerism was transient. On this clone itself: No antigen is known for it.

Germline CDR1 MDHEN, CDR2 SYDVKM. V gave up 8 bases and J gave up 1 base, with 11 bases separating them. The CDR3 length is 13 residues. Here immunoSEQ multiplex PCR was the method, and the copy in TCRdb shows in-frame clones only, minus some. The sample has 50,000 to 55,000 clones, around 90% seen once. The chain couples TRBV28 to TRBJ2-5, with D possibly matching TRBD1 (6 bases). This specimen consisted of CD8+ T cells from blood (PBMCs), obtained 24 months after the transplant. The sequence derives from a human patient who received a combined kidney and bone marrow transplant. The T cells may partly be graft donor cells. The CDR3, as DNA: TGTGCCAGCGGGGACACCACCCAAGAGACCCAGTACTTC. Protein: CASGDTTQETQYF.